The 26 T cell receptor beta chains listed next were all sequenced from one sample in a study of identical twins. Using its own MiXCR run on the 5' RACE reads, TCRdb lists one record per CDR3 protein. Among some 1,700,000 distinct CDR3 sequences listed, around a third were seen once. Sequencing was carried out using cord blood. These receptors all come from a newborn girl in good health.

The chain employs TRBV5-1 and TRBJ2-1; a weak D match, TRBD2 (6 bases). The CDR3 covers 16 residues. Germline values: CDR1 SGHRS, CDR2 YFSETQ. Trimming took 0 bases from V and 2 from J, leaving 12 bases between them. The CDR3 bases are TGCGCCAGCAGCTTGGGACGGGCGGGGCCCTACAATGAGCAGTTCTTC. This sequence encodes CASSLGRAGPYNEQFF.

The V and J genes are TRBV6-5 and TRBJ2-1; 8 bases are shared with TRBD2. J lost 3 bases, V lost 6 bases, and 7 bases had no gene match. CDR1 is MNHEY, CDR2 SVGAGI, per germline. CDR3 length: 15 residues. CDR3 nucleotide sequence: TGTGCCAGCAGCCCGACTAGCGAGAGCTACAATGAGCAGTTCTTC. Encoded protein: CASSPTSESYNEQFF.

CDR3 amino acids: CATSGAGTGRDTQYF. CDR3 nucleotide sequence: TGTGCCACCAGTGGGGCCGGGACAGGGCGAGATACGCAGTATTTT. The chain joins TRBV24-1 to TRBJ2-3; 9 nucleotides match TRBD1. From germline, CDR1 is KGHDR and CDR2 SFDVKD. CDR3 length equals 15 residues. V lost 5 bases to trimming and J lost 5 bases; unmatched junction nucleotides: 7.

This clonotype was counted many times. The V gene is TRBV7-2, the J gene TRBJ2-7; perhaps TRBD2 as D (5 bases). Germline CDR1 and CDR2: SGHTA and FQGNSA. Trimming cost V 3 bases and J 4 bases, with 13 bases left between them. The CDR3 spans 14 residues. CDR3 in DNA: TGTGCCAGCAGCTTTTTGGTCGGACTTTACGAGCAGTACTTC. As protein: CASSFLVGLYEQYF.

This clonotype was found a few times. The chain has TRBV7-2 and TRBJ2-7; no definite D call. Trimming took off 4 bases at V and 0 bases at J, with 10 bases between the two ends. The CDR3 runs to 14 residues. CDR1 and CDR2 from the germline V gene are SGHTA and FQGNSA. The CDR3 reads CASSSDLGSYEQYF. Here the CDR3 DNA reads TGTGCCAGCAGCTCTGATCTGGGCTCCTACGAGCAGTACTTC.

This clonotype was seen only a few times. The chain uses TRBV3-1 and TRBJ1-4; TRBD1 matches 9 bases. J gave up 5 bases and V 4 bases, and 11 bases lay outside the gene matches. CDR1 is LGHDT, CDR2 YNNKEL, per germline (reference sequence). CDR3 size: 17 residues. CDR3 in DNA: TGTGCCAGCAGCCCAAAGGACAGGGGAAGGCTAAATGAAAAACTGTTTTTT. Translation gives CASSPKDRGRLNEKLFF. The variable domain in full, completed from reference TRBV3-1 and TRBJ1-4, reads DTAVSQTPKYLVTQMGNDKSIKCEQNLGHDTMYWYKQDSKKFLKIMFSYNNKELIINETVPNRFSPKSPDKAHLNLHINSLELGDSAVYFCASSPKDRGRLNEKLFFGSGTQLSVL.

This chain joins TRBV27 and TRBJ2-7; a weak D match, TRBD1 (6 bases). This CDR3 is 13 amino acids long. The germline V gene encodes CDR1 MNHEY and CDR2 SMNVEV (reference sequence). V was cut by 4 bases and J by 8 bases, with 15 bases left in between. CDR3 coding DNA: TGTGCCAGCAGTTATCGCAGGGGCGGCAAGCAGTACTTC. Protein product: CASSYRRGGKQYF.

This clonotype was seen only once. This sequence joins TRBV28 and TRBJ2-5, with 9 positions matching TRBD1. After removal of 5 bases from V and 1 base from J, the junction contained 5 bases not matched to a gene. CDR1 is MDHEN, CDR2 SYDVKM, per germline. The CDR3 runs to 15 residues. As DNA, the CDR3 is TGTGCCAGCAGTGCCCGGACAGGGGCCCAAGAGACCCAGTACTTC. It translates to CASSARTGAQETQYF.

This chain uses TRBV7-2 with TRBJ2-5; 13 nucleotides line up with TRBD2. Germline assignment: CDR1 SGHTA and CDR2 FQGNSA. Trimming took 3 bases from V and 10 from J; bases not matched to a gene: 5. The CDR3 is 14 residues long. The CDR3 sequence is CASSFGLAGDLQYF. In DNA form, the CDR3 reads TGTGCCAGCAGCTTTGGACTAGCGGGGGATCTCCAGTACTTC.

This clonotype has a handful of counts. The chain carries TRBV3-1 and TRBJ1-2; D is possibly TRBD1 (6 bases). CDR3 length: 15 residues. Germline V lookup: CDR1 LGHDT, CDR2 YNNKEL (reference sequence). V gave up 3 bases and J gave up 9 bases, with 20 bases separating them. The CDR3 bases are TGTGCCAGCAGCCAGGCCAGGGGTCCCTCCAGGAGCTACACCTTC. Its protein product is CASSQARGPSRSYTF.

As to this clonotype: The germline gene is not matched at one end of the junction; a read error may be the cause. This rearrangement joins TRBV4-2 to TRBJ1-2; D is unresolved. CDR3 length equals 13 residues. The V gene's germline CDR1 is LGHNA and CDR2 YNFKEQ. DNA of the CDR3: TGTGCCAGCAGCCAAGGGGAGTGGGGTGGCAACACCTTC. Amino acids: CASSQGEWGGNTF.

At least ten counts were recorded for this clonotype. The CDR3 coding sequence is TGTGCCAGCAAAGGGGCCAACTACGAGCAGTACTTC. Encoded protein: CASKGANYEQYF. The V gene is TRBV12-3 or TRBV12-4, the J gene TRBJ2-7; possibly TRBD1 for D (5 bases). V shed 7 bases and J shed 3 bases, with 10 bases lying between them. The CDR3 runs 12 residues.

This clonotype has only one observation. One junction end disagrees with the germline gene, perhaps due to a read error. The V call is TRBV5-1, the J call TRBJ2-1, with 8 bases lining up with TRBD2. Germline V gene data show CDR1 as SGHRS and CDR2 as YFSETQ. This CDR3 contains 14 residues. The CDR3 bases are TGCGCCAGCAGCCCCCAGCGGGGGTTGAATGGGCAGTTCTTC. Translating it yields CASSPQRGLNGQFF.

This chain links TRBV5-1 with TRBJ1-6; 8 positions match TRBD1. Germline CDR1 reads SGHRS; CDR2 reads YFSETQ. J was trimmed by 6 bases and V by 0 bases; bases with no gene match: 2. This CDR3 region has 15 residues. The CDR3 is CASSLDRGGNSPLHF. The CDR3 DNA reads as TGCGCCAGCAGCTTGGACAGGGGGGGTAATTCACCCCTCCACTTT.

In its sample, this clonotype was seen once. The rearrangement links TRBV19 to TRBJ2-3; 10 nucleotides align to TRBD1. This CDR3 comprises 16 residues. CDR1 and CDR2 from the germline V gene are LNHDA and SQIVND (reference sequence). V lost 6 bases to trimming and J lost 5 bases; unmatched junction nucleotides: 11. CDR3 residues: CASRVFGTGAKDTQYF. The CDR3 DNA sequence: TGTGCCAGTAGGGTGTTCGGGACAGGGGCGAAAGATACGCAGTATTTT.

This clonotype was counted a few times. This chain links TRBV7-2 with TRBJ2-7; D not resolved. The CDR3 totals 13 residues. Trimming took 3 bases from V and 3 from J, leaving 9 bases between them. Germline loops: CDR1 SGHTA, CDR2 FQGNSA. CDR3 nucleotides: TGTGCCAGCAGCTTCGGAATGTTCTACGAGCAGTACTTC. The encoded protein is CASSFGMFYEQYF.

This clonotype was seen a handful of times. This chain links TRBV25-1 with TRBJ2-6; D might be TRBD2 (6 bases). V shed 3 bases and J shed 0 bases, with 12 bases lying between them. This CDR3 spans 17 amino acids. CDR1 is MGHDK and CDR2 is SYGVNS in the germline V gene. Here the CDR3 reads CASSDGGPYSGANVLTF. The CDR3 nucleotides are TGTGCCAGCAGTGACGGGGGTCCTTACTCTGGGGCCAACGTCCTGACTTTC.

This clonotype occurred a few times. The rearrangement joins TRBV3-1 to TRBJ2-1; TRBD2 aligns across 12 bases. Germline assignment: CDR1 LGHDT and CDR2 YNNKEL (reference sequence). This CDR3 is 15 amino acids long. Unmatched junction bases numbered 5, after V lost 2 bases and J lost 9 bases. This chain's CDR3 is CASSQRLAGVSEQFF. The DNA of the CDR3 is TGTGCCAGCAGCCAAAGACTAGCGGGAGTAAGTGAGCAGTTCTTC.

This clonotype appeared a few times. The V and J genes are TRBV4-2 and TRBJ2-3; the match to TRBD2 covers 15 bases. Unmatched junction bases numbered 20, after V lost 4 bases and J lost 3 bases. The V gene's germline CDR1 is LGHNA and CDR2 YNFKEQ. This CDR3 region has 22 residues. The CDR3 reads CASSPVLLGTSGRRTGTDTQYF. CDR3 nucleotides: TGTGCCAGCAGCCCAGTTCTACTGGGGACTAGCGGGAGGAGGACAGGTACAGATACGCAGTATTTT.

This clonotype came up many times. This sequence joins TRBV5-1 and TRBJ2-7; weak D call: TRBD1 (5 bases). Per the germline V gene, CDR1 is SGHRS and CDR2 is YFSETQ. This CDR3 contains 13 residues. Trimming shortened V by 4 bases and J by 0 bases, and 8 bases separated the two germline ends. The CDR3 DNA follows: TGCGCCAGCAGCGCGGACATCTCCTACGAGCAGTACTTC. Its translation is CASSADISYEQYF. Supplemented by reference TRBV5-1 and TRBJ2-7, the full variable domain reads KAGVTQTPRYLIKTRGQQVTLSCSPISGHRSVSWYQQTPGQGLQFLFEYFSETQRNKGNFPGRFSGRQFSNSRSEMNVSTLELGDSALYLCASSADISYEQYFGPGTRLTVT.

The rearrangement uses TRBV28 and TRBJ1-2; 9 nucleotides align to TRBD1. Germline V gives CDR1 MDHEN, CDR2 SYDVKM. The J segment lost 3 bases and the V segment lost 5 bases, leaving 4 bases of the junction unmatched. This CDR3 has 14 residues. The CDR3 region is CASSAQGAHYGYTF. CDR3 sequence (DNA): TGTGCCAGCAGTGCACAGGGGGCGCACTATGGCTACACCTTC.

This clonotype was recorded a few times. The chain joins TRBV20-1 to TRBJ2-5, with 7 bases lining up with TRBD1. V was clipped by 5 bases and J by 2 bases; unmatched bases: 5. This CDR3 comprises 13 residues. CDR1 is DFQATT and CDR2 is SNEGSKA in the germline V gene (reference sequence). The CDR3 spells CSAFYRGQETQYF. CDR3 coding DNA: TGCAGTGCTTTTTACAGGGGACAAGAGACCCAGTACTTC.

Points on this clonotype: At one boundary the junction diverges from the germline segment, which might be a read error. The rearrangement uses TRBV4-2 and TRBJ2-1; D is perhaps TRBD2 (6 bases). This CDR3 has 16 residues. The V gene's germline CDR1 is LGHNA and CDR2 YNFKEQ. This chain's CDR3 is CARSQAPGSPYNEQFF. The DNA of the CDR3 is TGTGCCCGCAGCCAAGCGCCCGGGAGTCCCTACAATGAGCAGTTCTTC.

This clonotype was counted at least ten times. The chain combines TRBV20-1 with TRBJ1-6; 8 bases line up with TRBD1. V shed 6 bases, J shed 7 bases, and the junction held 5 bases outside the gene matches. The CDR3 is 13 amino acids. CDR1 is DFQATT and CDR2 is SNEGSKA in the germline V gene (reference sequence). Here the CDR3 reads CSASGTGNSPLHF. The CDR3 bases are TGCAGTGCCTCCGGGACAGGCAATTCACCCCTCCACTTT.

This clonotype was counted between two and nine times. The chain recombines TRBV24-1 with TRBJ2-2; D may be TRBD2 (6 bases). The CDR3 totals 17 residues. V was clipped by 5 bases and J by 0 bases, with 15 bases between them. The germline CDR1 and CDR2 sequences are KGHDR and SFDVKD. The CDR3 DNA reads as TGTGCCACCAGTGCCTCGCCGGGGGAGACGAACACCGGGGAGCTGTTTTTT. This sequence encodes CATSASPGETNTGELFF.

The gene calls are TRBV4-1 and TRBJ1-1; D is unresolved. This CDR3 spans 15 amino acids. Between the trimmed V and J ends, which lost 2 bases and 7 bases, there was a span of 17 bases. Germline V CDR1 and CDR2: MGHRA, YSYEKL. The CDR3 region is CASSQRAFGPVEAFF. In nucleotides, the CDR3 is TGCGCCAGCAGCCAAAGGGCCTTTGGACCCGTTGAAGCTTTCTTT.